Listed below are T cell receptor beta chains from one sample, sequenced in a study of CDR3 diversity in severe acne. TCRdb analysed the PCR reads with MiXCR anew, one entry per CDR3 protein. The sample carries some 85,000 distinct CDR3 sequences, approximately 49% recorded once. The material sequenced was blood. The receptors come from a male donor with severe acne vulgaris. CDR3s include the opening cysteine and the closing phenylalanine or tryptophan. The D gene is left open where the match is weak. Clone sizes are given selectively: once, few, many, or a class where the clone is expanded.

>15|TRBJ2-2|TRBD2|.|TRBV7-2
CASSFSGRGTGELFF
TGTGCCAGCAGCTTTAGCGGGAGGGGCACCGGGGAGCTGTTTTTT
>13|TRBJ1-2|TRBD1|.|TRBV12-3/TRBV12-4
CASRPGQGYGYTF
TGTGCCAGCAGGCCCGGACAGGGTTATGGCTACACCTTC
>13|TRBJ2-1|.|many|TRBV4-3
CASSQEPPNEQFF
TGCGCCAGCAGCCAAGAACCTCCCAATGAGCAGTTCTTC
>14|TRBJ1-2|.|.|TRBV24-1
CATSDVARATGYTF
TGTGCCACCAGTGACGTGGCCAGGGCTACGGGCTACACCTTC
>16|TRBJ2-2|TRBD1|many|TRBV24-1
CATSDRGQPNTGELFF
TGTGCCACCAGTGACCGGGGACAGCCGAACACCGGGGAGCTGTTTTTT
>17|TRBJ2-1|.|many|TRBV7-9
CASNKPLEGGSYNEQFF
TGTGCCAGCAACAAACCCCTAGAGGGGGGCTCCTACAATGAGCAGTTCTTC
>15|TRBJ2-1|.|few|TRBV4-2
CASSQGDSGYNEQFF
TGTGCCAGCAGCCAAGGGGATAGCGGCTACAATGAGCAGTTCTTC
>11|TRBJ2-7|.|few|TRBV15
CATSSLDEQYF
TGTGCCACCAGCAGCCTCGACGAGCAGTACTTC
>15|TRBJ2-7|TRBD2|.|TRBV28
CASSKGLPSPYEQYF
TGTGCCAGCAGTAAGGGACTACCTTCTCCCTACGAGCAGTACTTC
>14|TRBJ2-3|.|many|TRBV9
CASSGTRDTDTQYF
TGTGCCAGCAGCGGGACAAGGGACACAGATACGCAGTATTTT
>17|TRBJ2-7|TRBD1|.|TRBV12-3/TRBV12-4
CASSFPPTGGPLYEQYF
TGTGCCAGCAGTTTTCCCCCGACAGGGGGCCCGCTCTACGAGCAGTACTTC
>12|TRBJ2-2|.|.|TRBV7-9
CASVVDTGELFF
TGTGCCAGCGTGGTCGACACCGGGGAGCTGTTTTTT
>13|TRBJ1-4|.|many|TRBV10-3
CASAQGSNEKLFF
TGTGCCAGCGCACAGGGTTCAAATGAAAAACTGTTTTTT
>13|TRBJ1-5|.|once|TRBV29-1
CSALDAGGWPQHF
TGCAGCGCCCTAGACGCGGGTGGGTGGCCCCAGCATTTT
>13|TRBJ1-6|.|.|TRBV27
CASSPDLGTPLHF
TGTGCCAGCAGTCCTGACCTCGGGACACCCCTCCACTTT
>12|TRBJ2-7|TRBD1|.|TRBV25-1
CASSYRGAEQYF
TGTGCCAGCAGTTACAGGGGAGCCGAGCAGTACTTC
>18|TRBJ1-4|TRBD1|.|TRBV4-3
CASSQRSGTGAINEKLFF
TGCGCCAGCAGCCAGAGAAGTGGGACAGGGGCCATTAATGAAAAACTGTTTTTT
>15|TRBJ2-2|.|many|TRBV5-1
CASSFQDINTGELFF
TGCGCCAGCAGCTTTCAGGACATAAACACCGGGGAGCTGTTTTTT
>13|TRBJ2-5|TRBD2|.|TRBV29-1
CSVGSGRAGEQYF
TGCAGCGTTGGTAGCGGGAGGGCAGGGGAGCAGTACTTC
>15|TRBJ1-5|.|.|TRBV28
CASSLWVGVGQPQHF
TGTGCCAGCAGTTTATGGGTAGGGGTGGGACAGCCCCAGCATTTT
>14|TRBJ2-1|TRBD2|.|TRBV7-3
CASSLQTNRGSLFF
TGTGCCAGCAGCTTACAAACTAATCGCGGGAGTCTGTTCTTC
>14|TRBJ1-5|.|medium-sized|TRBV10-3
CAISDGDSNQPQHF
TGTGCCATCAGTGATGGGGATAGCAATCAGCCCCAGCATTTT
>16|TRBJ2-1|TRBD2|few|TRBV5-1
CASNANSGRLTNEQFF
TGCGCCAGCAACGCAAACAGCGGGAGATTGACGAATGAGCAGTTCTTC
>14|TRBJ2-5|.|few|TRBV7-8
CASSLVDYGGTQYF
TGTGCCAGCAGCTTAGTGGACTATGGGGGGACCCAGTACTTC
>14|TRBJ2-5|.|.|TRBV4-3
CASSQYRASETQYF
TGCGCCAGCAGCCAGTACAGGGCCTCAGAGACCCAGTACTTC
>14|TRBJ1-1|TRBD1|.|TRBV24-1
CATSDGGTGPEAFF
TGTGCCACCAGTGATGGGGGGACAGGGCCTGAAGCTTTCTTT
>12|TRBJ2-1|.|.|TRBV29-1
CSVGTGYNEQFF
TGCAGCGTGGGGACCGGTTACAATGAGCAGTTCTTC
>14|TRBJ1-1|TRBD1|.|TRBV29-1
CSATWDRWSSEAFF
TGCAGCGCGACGTGGGACAGGTGGTCTTCTGAAGCTTTCTTT
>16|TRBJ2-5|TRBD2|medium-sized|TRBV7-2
CASSFVGLAAGGTQYF
TGTGCCAGCAGCTTTGTGGGACTAGCGGCCGGGGGGACCCAGTACTTC
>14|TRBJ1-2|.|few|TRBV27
CASSLRGASYGYTF
TGTGCCAGCAGTTTGAGGGGGGCCAGCTATGGCTACACCTTC
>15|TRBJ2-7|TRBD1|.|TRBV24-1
CATSAGQGVSYEQYF
TGTGCCACCAGTGCGGGACAGGGGGTAAGCTACGAGCAGTACTTC
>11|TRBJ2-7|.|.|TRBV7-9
CASQLADEQYF
TGTGCCAGCCAGTTGGCTGACGAGCAGTACTTC
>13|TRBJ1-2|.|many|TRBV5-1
CASSPGPEYGYTF
TGCGCCAGCAGCCCCGGACCTGAATATGGCTACACCTTC
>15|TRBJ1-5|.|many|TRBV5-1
CASSLNGDSNQPQHF
TGCGCCAGCAGCTTGAACGGGGATAGCAATCAGCCCCAGCATTTT
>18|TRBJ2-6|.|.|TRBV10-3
CAISVRVVLSSGANVLTF
TGTGCCATCAGTGTGAGAGTGGTTCTCAGCTCTGGGGCCAACGTCCTGACTTTC
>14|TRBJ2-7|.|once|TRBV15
CASSPRTRLYEQYF
TGTGCCAGCAGTCCTAGGACTCGCCTATACGAGCAGTACTTC
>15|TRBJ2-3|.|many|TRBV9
CASSGAGTGTDTQYF
TGTGCCAGCAGCGGAGCAGGGACCGGCACAGATACGCAGTATTTT
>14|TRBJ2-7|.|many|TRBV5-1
CASNLNPGPGEQYF
TGCGCCAGCAACTTGAACCCGGGGCCGGGGGAGCAGTACTTC
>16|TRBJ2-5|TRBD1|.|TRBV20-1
CSATSTGQGAAETQYF
TGCAGTGCTACCTCTACGGGACAGGGGGCGGCGGAGACCCAGTACTTC
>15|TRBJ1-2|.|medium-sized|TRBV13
CASSLGPGPNRGYTF
TGTGCCAGCAGCTTGGGTCCGGGCCCCAACCGGGGCTACACCTTC
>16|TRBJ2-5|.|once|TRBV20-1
CSARGLLVSGRETQYF
TGCAGTGCTAGAGGTCTCTTAGTCTCCGGGCGGGAGACCCAGTACTTC
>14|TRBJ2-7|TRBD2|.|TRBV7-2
CASSFPSGSAEQYF
TGTGCCAGCAGCTTTCCTAGCGGGAGCGCCGAGCAGTACTTC
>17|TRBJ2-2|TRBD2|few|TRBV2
CASTPRTSGGTSGELFF
TGTGCCAGCACCCCCCGGACTAGCGGGGGGACGTCCGGGGAGCTGTTTTTT
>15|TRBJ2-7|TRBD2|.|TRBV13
CASGLTGGGRYEQYF
TGTGCCAGCGGCCTCACTGGGGGAGGGAGGTACGAGCAGTACTTC
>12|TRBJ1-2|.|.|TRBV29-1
CSVQGADYGYTF
TGCAGCGTTCAAGGGGCTGACTATGGCTACACCTTC